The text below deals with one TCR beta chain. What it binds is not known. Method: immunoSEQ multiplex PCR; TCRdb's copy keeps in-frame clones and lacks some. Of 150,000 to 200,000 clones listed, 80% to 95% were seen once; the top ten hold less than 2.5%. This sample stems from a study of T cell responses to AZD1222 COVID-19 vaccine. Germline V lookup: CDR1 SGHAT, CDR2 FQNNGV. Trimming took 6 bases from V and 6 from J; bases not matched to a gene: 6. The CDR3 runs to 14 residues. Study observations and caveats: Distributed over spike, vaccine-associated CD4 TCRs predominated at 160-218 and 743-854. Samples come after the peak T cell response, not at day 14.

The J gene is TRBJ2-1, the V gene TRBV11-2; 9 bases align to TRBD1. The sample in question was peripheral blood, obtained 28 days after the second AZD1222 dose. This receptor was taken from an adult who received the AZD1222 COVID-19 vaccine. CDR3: CASRNRGRPNEQFF. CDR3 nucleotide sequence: TGTGCCAGCAGGAACAGGGGGCGCCCCAATGAGCAGTTCTTC. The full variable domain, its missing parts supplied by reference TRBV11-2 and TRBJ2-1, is EAGVAQSPRYKIIEKRQSVAFWCNPISGHATLYWYQQILGQGPKLLIQFQNNGVVDDSQLPKDRFSAERLKGVDSTLKIQPAKLEDSAVYLCASRNRGRPNEQFFGPGTRLTVL.